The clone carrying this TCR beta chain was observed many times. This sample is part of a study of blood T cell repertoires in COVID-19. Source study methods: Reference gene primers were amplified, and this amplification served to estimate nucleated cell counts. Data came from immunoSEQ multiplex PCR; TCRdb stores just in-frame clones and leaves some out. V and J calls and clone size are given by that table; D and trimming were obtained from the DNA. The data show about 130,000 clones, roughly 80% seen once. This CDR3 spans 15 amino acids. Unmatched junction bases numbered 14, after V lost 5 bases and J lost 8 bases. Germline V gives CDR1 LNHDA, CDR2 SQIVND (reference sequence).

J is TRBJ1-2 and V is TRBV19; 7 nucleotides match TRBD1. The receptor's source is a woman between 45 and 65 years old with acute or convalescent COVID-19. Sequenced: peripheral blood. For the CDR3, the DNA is TGTGCCAGTAGTCCCCGGGCAGGGGGAATTCAGGGCTACACCTTC. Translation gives CASSPRAGGIQGYTF.